This TCR beta chain was profiled in a study of T cell responses to AZD1222 COVID-19 vaccine. Profiling relied on immunoSEQ multiplex PCR, and the TCRdb table lists in-frame clones only, not all of them. The table lists tens of thousands of clones, about 88% of them singletons, with 9.3% in the top ten. With 0 bases removed from V and 6 bases from J, the gap between germline ends came to 21 bases. There are 17 residues in the CDR3. Germline CDR1 and CDR2: LGHNA and YSLEER. The input for sequencing was peripheral blood, taken 28 days after the second AZD1222 dose. The sequence derives from an adult who received the AZD1222 COVID-19 vaccine. This chain connects TRBV4-3 to TRBJ2-7, with D possibly called TRBD1 or TRBD2 (5 bases each). CDR3 DNA sequence: TGCGCCAGCAGCCAAGATGCTGGGACCCAGCTCGGGGTCGAGCAGTACTTC. Protein sequence: CASSQDAGTQLGVEQYF.